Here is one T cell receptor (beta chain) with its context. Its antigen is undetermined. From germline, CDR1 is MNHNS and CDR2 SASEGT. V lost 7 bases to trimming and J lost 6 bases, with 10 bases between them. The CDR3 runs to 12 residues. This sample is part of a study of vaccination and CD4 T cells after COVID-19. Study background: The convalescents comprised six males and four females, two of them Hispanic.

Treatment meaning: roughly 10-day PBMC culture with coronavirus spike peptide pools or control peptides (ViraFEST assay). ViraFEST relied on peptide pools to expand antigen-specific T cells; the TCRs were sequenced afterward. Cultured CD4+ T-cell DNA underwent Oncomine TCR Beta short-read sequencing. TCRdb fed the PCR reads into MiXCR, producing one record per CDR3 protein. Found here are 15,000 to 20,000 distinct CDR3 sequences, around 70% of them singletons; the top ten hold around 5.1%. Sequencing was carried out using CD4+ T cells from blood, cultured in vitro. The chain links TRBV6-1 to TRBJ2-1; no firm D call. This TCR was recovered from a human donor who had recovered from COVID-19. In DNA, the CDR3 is TGTGCCAGCACCCTCCGGGCCAATGAGCAGTTCTTC. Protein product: CASTLRANEQFF.